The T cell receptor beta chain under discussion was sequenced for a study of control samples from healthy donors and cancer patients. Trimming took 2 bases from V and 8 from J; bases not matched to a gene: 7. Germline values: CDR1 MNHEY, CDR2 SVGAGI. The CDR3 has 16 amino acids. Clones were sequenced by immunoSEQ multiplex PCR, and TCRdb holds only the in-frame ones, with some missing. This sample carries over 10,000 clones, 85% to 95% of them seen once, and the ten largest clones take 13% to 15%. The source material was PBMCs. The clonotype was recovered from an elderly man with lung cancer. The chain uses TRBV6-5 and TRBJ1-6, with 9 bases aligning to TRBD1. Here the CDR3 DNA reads TGTGCCAGCAGTTACACCTGGACAGGGGATCATTCACCCCTCCACTTT. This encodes CASSYTWTGDHSPLHF.